A selection of T cell receptor beta chains follows, all from one sample in a study of T cell changes during pregnancy in multiple sclerosis. Method: immunoSEQ multiplex PCR; TCRdb's copy keeps in-frame clones and lacks some. This sample has about 72,000 clones, with 91% found just once. The sample consisted of peripheral blood, taken in the third trimester of pregnancy. The receptors shown here come from a female donor in good health, enrolled as a control in a pregnancy study. CDR3s include the opening cysteine and the closing phenylalanine or tryptophan. The order of the fields is clone size, J gene, V gene, CDR3 protein. Not all rows give a size; the values are once, few, many and, for expanded clones, a class.

size: -
J: TRBJ1-1
V: TRBV7-8
CDR3: CASSLWGQPNTEAFF

size: -
J: TRBJ2-7
V: TRBV5-5
CDR3: CASSSGPTDMNYEQYF

size: -
J: TRBJ1-5
V: TRBV18
CDR3: CASSQTPGGPNQPQHF

size: -
J: TRBJ1-2
V: TRBV27
CDR3: CASSLTPGTGSNYGYTF

size: -
J: TRBJ1-1
V: TRBV5-5
CDR3: CASSLTPVLTEAFF

size: once
J: TRBJ2-5
V: TRBV27
CDR3: CASSFVDSFQETQYF

size: -
J: TRBJ1-1
V: TRBV2
CDR3: CASTGQGRNTEAFF

size: -
J: TRBJ1-2
V: TRBV7-2
CDR3: CASSLDYREYYGYTF

size: -
J: TRBJ2-3
V: TRBV6-1
CDR3: CASSQTGDTQYF

size: -
J: TRBJ2-4
V: TRBV4-1
CDR3: CASSQEALSGSGNIQYF

size: once
J: TRBJ2-1
V: TRBV7-2
CDR3: CASSFMTSGGYNEQFF

size: -
J: TRBJ2-4
V: TRBV18
CDR3: CASSTGDENIQYF

size: -
J: TRBJ1-3
V: TRBV9
CDR3: CASSFGQMPGNTIYF

size: -
J: TRBJ2-2
V: TRBV5-5
CDR3: CASSLRGLAGENTGELFF

size: -
J: TRBJ1-3
V: TRBV30
CDR3: CAWLPVLSGNTIYF

size: -
J: TRBJ2-5
V: TRBV7-9
CDR3: CASSPRQGNEETQYF

size: -
J: TRBJ1-5
V: TRBV19
CDR3: CASSIWGVGREPQHF

size: -
J: TRBJ1-4
V: TRBV14
CDR3: CASSQDRGQEKLFF

size: once
J: TRBJ1-2
V: TRBV30
CDR3: CAWSVLGASYGYTF

size: -
J: TRBJ1-1
V: TRBV6-5
CDR3: CASSTGTGRNTEAFF

size: -
J: TRBJ2-7
V: TRBV19
CDR3: CASSWTGEKEQYF

size: -
J: TRBJ1-3
V: TRBV6-5
CDR3: CASSRLHSGNTIYF

size: -
J: TRBJ2-7
V: TRBV28
CDR3: CASRLGGSSYEQYF

size: -
J: TRBJ1-6
V: TRBV6-5
CDR3: CASTQDSPNSPLHF

size: -
J: TRBJ1-1
V: TRBV5-1
CDR3: CASSLAQQGASTEAFF

size: -
J: TRBJ2-1
V: TRBV5-1
CDR3: CASSYSVGLAGNEQFF

size: -
J: TRBJ2-7
V: TRBV7-2
CDR3: CASSIRRDRGQYF

size: -
J: TRBJ1-5
V: TRBV5-1
CDR3: CASSLAPQGGSGNQPQHF

size: -
J: TRBJ2-7
V: TRBV7-2
CDR3: CASSLGVSSGSEEQYF

size: -
J: TRBJ2-3
V: TRBV12-5
CDR3: CASGPPVAGTDTQYF

size: -
J: TRBJ2-5
V: TRBV7-9
CDR3: CASSLSMRERETQYF

size: once
J: TRBJ2-2
V: TRBV21-1
CDR3: CASSRLAGGGYTGELFF